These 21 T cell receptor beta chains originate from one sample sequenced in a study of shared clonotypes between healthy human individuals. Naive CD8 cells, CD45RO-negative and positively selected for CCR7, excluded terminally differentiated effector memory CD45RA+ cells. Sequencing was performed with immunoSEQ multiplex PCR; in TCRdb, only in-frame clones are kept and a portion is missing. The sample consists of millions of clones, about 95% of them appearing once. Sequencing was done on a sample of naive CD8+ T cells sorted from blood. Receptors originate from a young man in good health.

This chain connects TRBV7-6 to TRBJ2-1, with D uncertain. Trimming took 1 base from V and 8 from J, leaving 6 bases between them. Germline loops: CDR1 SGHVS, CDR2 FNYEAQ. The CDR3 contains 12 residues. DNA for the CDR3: TGTGCCAGCAGCTTAGGCGCTGATGAGCAGTTCTTC. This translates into CASSLGADEQFF. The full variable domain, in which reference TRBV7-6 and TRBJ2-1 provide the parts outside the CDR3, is GAGVSQSPRYKVTKRGQDVALRCDPISGHVSLYWYRQALGQGPEFLTYFNYEAQQDKSGLPNDRFSAERPEGSISTLTIQRTEQRDSAMYRCASSLGADEQFFGPGTRLTVL.

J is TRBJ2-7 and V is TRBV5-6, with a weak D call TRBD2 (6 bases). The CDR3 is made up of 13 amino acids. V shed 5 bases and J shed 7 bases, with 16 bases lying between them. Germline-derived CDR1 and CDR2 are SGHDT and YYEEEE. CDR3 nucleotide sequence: TGTGCCAGCAGTACGGGGGTGACCGGTGAGCAGTACTTC. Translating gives CASSTGVTGEQYF.

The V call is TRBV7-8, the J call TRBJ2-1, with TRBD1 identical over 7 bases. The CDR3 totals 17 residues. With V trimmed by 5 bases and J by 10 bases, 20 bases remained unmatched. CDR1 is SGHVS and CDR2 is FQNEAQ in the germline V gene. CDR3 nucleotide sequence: TGTGCCAGCAGCGGACCCCAGGGGGAGAGCTCCCCGGGGGAGCAGTTCTTC. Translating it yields CASSGPQGESSPGEQFF.

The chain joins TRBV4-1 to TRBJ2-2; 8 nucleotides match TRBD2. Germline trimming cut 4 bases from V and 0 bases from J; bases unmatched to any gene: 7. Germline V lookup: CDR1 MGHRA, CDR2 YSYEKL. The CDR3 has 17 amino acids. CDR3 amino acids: CASSPRSGGANTGELFF. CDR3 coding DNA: TGCGCCAGCAGCCCCCGAAGCGGGGGCGCGAACACCGGGGAGCTGTTTTTT.

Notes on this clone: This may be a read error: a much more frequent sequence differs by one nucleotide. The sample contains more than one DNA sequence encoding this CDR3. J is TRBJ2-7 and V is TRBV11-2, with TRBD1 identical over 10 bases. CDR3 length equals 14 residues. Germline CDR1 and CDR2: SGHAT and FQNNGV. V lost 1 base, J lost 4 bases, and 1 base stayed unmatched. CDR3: CASSLGTGGYEQYF. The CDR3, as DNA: TGTGCCAGCAGCTTAGGGACAGGGGGATACGAGCAGTACTTC.

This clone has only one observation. The CDR3 DNA sequence: TGTGCCAGTAGTATAGCAGGGGAGGCCTATGGCTACACCTTC. Translated: CASSIAGEAYGYTF. The rearrangement links TRBV19 to TRBJ1-2, with D possibly being TRBD1 (6 bases). CDR3 length: 14 residues. Germline CDR1 LNHDA, CDR2 SQIVND (reference sequence). The V end was cut by 1 base, the J end by 4 bases, with 10 bases between.

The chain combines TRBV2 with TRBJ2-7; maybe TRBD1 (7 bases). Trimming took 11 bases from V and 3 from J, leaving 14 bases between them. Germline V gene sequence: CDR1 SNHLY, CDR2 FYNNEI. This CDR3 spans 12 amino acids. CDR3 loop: CAGRDSLYEQYF. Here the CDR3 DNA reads TGTGCCGGGCGGGACAGCCTCTACGAGCAGTACTTC.

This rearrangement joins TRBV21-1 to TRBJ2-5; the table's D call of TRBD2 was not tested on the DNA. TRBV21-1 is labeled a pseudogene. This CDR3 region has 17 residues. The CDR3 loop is CASSNPTSGRREETQYF. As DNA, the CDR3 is TGTGCCAGCAGCAACCCGACTAGCGGGAGAAGGGAAGAGACCCAGTACTTC.

The CDR3 DNA reads as TGCGCCAGCAGCCCCCAGACAGGGGATTACACTGAAGCTTTCTTT. Translated, it gives CASSPQTGDYTEAFF. The chain recombines TRBV5-1 with TRBJ1-1; 8 bases align to TRBD1. The V and J ends lost 4 bases and 3 bases, in that order; junction bases with no gene match: 8. From germline, CDR1 is SGHRS and CDR2 YFSETQ. This CDR3 is built from 15 residues. The complete variable domain, with remaining parts taken from reference TRBV5-1 and TRBJ1-1, reads KAGVTQTPRYLIKTRGQQVTLSCSPISGHRSVSWYQQTPGQGLQFLFEYFSETQRNKGNFPGRFSGRQFSNSRSEMNVSTLELGDSALYLCASSPQTGDYTEAFFGQGTRLTVV.

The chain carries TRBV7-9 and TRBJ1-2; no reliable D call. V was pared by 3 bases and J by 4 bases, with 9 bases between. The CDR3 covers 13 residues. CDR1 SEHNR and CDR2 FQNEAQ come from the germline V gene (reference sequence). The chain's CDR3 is CASSLPRGYGYTF. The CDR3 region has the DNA TGTGCCAGCAGCTTGCCTCGGGGCTATGGCTACACCTTC.

CDR3 sequence: CASSLRNGGTDTQYF. The CDR3 DNA reads as TGTGCCAGCAGCTTGCGAAATGGAGGGACAGATACGCAGTATTTT. The chain links TRBV13 to TRBJ2-3; possibly TRBD2 for D (6 bases). Germline V gene lookup returns CDR1 PRHDT and CDR2 FYEKMQ (reference sequence). The CDR3 spans 15 residues. V gave up 3 bases and J gave up 3 bases, with 13 bases separating them.

CDR3 coding DNA: TGTGCCAGCAGCGTCGGACTAGCGGGAGGAGTCCAAGAGACCCAGTACTTC. Protein product: CASSVGLAGGVQETQYF. This chain joins TRBV9 and TRBJ2-5; TRBD2 matches at 14 bases. CDR1 SGDLS and CDR2 YYNGEE come from the germline V gene. Unmatched junction bases numbered 4, after V lost 2 bases and J lost 1 base. This CDR3 region has 17 residues. Variable domain in full (rest from reference TRBV9 and TRBJ2-5): DSGVTQTPKHLITATGQRVTLRCSPRSGDLSVYWYQQSLDQGLQFLIQYYNGEERAKGNILERFSAQQFPDLHSELNLSSLELGDSALYFCASSVGLAGGVQETQYFGPGTRLLVL.

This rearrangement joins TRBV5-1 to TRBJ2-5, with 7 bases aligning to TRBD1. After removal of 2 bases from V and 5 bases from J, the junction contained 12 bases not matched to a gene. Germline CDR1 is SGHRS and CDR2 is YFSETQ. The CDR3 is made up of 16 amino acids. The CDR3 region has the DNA TGCGCCAGCAGCTTACTTTTGGACAGGTCCTGGGAGACCCAGTACTTC. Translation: CASSLLLDRSWETQYF.

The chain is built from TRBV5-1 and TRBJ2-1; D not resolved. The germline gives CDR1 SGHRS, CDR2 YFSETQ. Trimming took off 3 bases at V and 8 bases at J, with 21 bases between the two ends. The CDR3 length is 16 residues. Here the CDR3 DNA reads TGCGCCAGCAGCTCCTGGGCCTCTACCTTATACGATGAGCAGTTCTTC. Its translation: CASSSWASTLYDEQFF.

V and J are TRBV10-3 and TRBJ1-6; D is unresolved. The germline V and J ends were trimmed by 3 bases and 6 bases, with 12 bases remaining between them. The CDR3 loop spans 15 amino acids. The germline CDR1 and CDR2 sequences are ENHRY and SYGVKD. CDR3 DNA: TGTGCCATCAGTGACCCGCGGGAGCTTAATTCACCCCTCCACTTT. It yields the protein CAISDPRELNSPLHF.

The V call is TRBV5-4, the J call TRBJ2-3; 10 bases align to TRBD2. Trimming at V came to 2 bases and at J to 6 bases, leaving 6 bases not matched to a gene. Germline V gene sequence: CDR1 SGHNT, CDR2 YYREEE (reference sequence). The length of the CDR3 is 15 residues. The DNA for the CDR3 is TGTGCCAGCAGCTTAGCGGGAGGGTGGGCCGATACGCAGTATTTT. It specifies CASSLAGGWADTQYF.

In nucleotides, the CDR3 is TGCGCCAGCAGCCTAAAGAATGGACAGTCCTACGAGCAGTACTTC. The encoded protein is CASSLKNGQSYEQYF. The rearrangement links TRBV4-1 to TRBJ2-7, with D maybe TRBD1 (6 bases). The V gene's germline CDR1 is MGHRA and CDR2 YSYEKL. The CDR3 sequence is 15 residues long. V was pared by 4 bases and J by 1 base, with 14 bases between.

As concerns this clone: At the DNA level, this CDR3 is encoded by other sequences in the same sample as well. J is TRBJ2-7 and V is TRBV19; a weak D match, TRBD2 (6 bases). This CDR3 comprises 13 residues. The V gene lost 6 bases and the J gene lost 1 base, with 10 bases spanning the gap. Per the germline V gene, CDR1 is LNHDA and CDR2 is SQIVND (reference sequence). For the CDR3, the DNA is TGTGCCAGTAGGCGGGCGGGATCCTACGAGCAGTACTTC. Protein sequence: CASRRAGSYEQYF.

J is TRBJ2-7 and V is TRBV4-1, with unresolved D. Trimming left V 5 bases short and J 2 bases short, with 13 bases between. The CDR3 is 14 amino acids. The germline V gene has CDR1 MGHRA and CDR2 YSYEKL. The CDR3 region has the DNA TGCGCCAGCAGCAACCTTGGGTCGGCCTACGAGCAGTACTTC. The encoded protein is CASSNLGSAYEQYF.

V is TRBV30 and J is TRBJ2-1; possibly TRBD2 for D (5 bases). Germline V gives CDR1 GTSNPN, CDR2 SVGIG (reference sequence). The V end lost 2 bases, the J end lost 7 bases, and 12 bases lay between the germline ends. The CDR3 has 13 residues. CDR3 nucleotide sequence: TGTGCCTGGAGTAGCGGTCCTGAAAATGAGCAGTTCTTC. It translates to CAWSSGPENEQFF. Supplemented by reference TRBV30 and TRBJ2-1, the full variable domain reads SQTIHQWPATLVQPVGSPLSLECTVEGTSNPNLYWYRQAAGRGLQLLFYSVGIGQISSEVPQNLSASRPQDRQFILSSKKLLLSDSGFYLCAWSSGPENEQFFGPGTRLTVL.

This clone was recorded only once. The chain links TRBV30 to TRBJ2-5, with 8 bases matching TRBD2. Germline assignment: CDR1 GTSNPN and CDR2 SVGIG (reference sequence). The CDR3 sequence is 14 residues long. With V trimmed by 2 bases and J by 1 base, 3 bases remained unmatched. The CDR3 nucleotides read TGTGCCTGGAGTCCTACTAGCGGCCAAGAGACCCAGTACTTC. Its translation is CAWSPTSGQETQYF. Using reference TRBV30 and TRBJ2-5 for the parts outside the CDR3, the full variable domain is SQTIHQWPATLVQPVGSPLSLECTVEGTSNPNLYWYRQAAGRGLQLLFYSVGIGQISSEVPQNLSASRPQDRQFILSSKKLLLSDSGFYLCAWSPTSGQETQYFGPGTRLLVL.